These 31 T cell receptor beta chains were sequenced from one sample in a study of T cell repertoires in cytomegalovirus infection. TCRdb redid the calling of the reads with MiXCR, one entry per CDR3 protein. Among 650,000 to 900,000 distinct CDR3 sequences listed, approximately 29% were seen once. Their cognate antigens are unknown. This specimen was cultured CD8+ T cells from PBMCs, taken from culture after CMV antigen stimulation. The source of these receptors is a human donor in good health (CMV status not recorded). Some clones in this sample may be carry-over from other donors' samples.

The chain carries TRBV6-1 and TRBJ2-1; D might be TRBD2 (6 bases). V was clipped by 2 bases and J by 3 bases, with 14 bases between them. Looked up from germline, CDR1 is MNHNS and CDR2 is SASEGT. CDR3 length: 16 residues. CDR3 protein: CASSERGKGGYNEQFF. Here the CDR3 DNA reads TGTGCCAGCAGTGAAAGGGGAAAGGGAGGCTACAATGAGCAGTTCTTC.

This chain links TRBV6-2 or TRBV6-3 with TRBJ1-2, with no clear D. The CDR3 runs 13 residues. V lost 2 bases and J lost 4, with 8 bases in between. The germline V gene has CDR1 MNHEY and CDR2 SVGEGT. Here the CDR3 DNA reads TGTGCCAGCAGTTACAGGGCTCTCTATGGCTACACCTTC. Its protein is CASSYRALYGYTF.

CDR3: CASRSQDKNTEAFF. The CDR3 DNA follows: TGTGCCAGCAGATCTCAGGACAAGAACACTGAAGCTTTCTTT. The chain employs TRBV5-4 and TRBJ1-1; possibly TRBD1 for D (5 bases). V shed 5 bases and J shed 1 base, with 12 bases lying between them. The CDR3 runs to 14 residues. The V gene's germline CDR1 is SGHNT and CDR2 YYREEE (reference sequence).

This chain uses TRBV12-3 or TRBV12-4 with TRBJ1-1; D is undetermined. CDR3 length: 14 amino acids. Trimming cost V 1 base and J 5 bases, with 11 bases left between them. The CDR3, as DNA: TGTGCCAGCAGTTTAGGCCCCCCGGGGACTGAAGCTTTCTTT. It yields the protein CASSLGPPGTEAFF.

This clonotype was seen only a few times. The rearrangement joins TRBV12-3 or TRBV12-4 to TRBJ1-1; 9 bases match TRBD1. This CDR3 is 15 amino acids long. Trimming cost V 2 bases and J 5 bases; bases outside gene matches: 6. The CDR3 protein is CASSLSTGGLTEAFF. In nucleotides, the CDR3 is TGTGCCAGCAGTTTATCTACAGGGGGCTTGACTGAAGCTTTCTTT.

The V and J genes are TRBV6-8 and TRBJ1-5; D call uncertain. The germline CDR1 and CDR2 sequences are MNHGY and SAAAGT. The CDR3 totals 17 residues. V gave up 0 bases and J gave up 3 bases, with 15 bases separating them. The CDR3: CASSYSLSYSINQPQHF. As DNA, the CDR3 is TGTGCCAGCAGTTACTCGCTTTCTTACAGTATCAATCAGCCCCAGCATTTT.

This clonotype was seen more than once but under ten times. V is TRBV19 and J is TRBJ1-1; D ambiguous. V lost 3 bases and J lost 4, with 15 bases in between. CDR3 size: 15 residues. Germline lookup yields CDR1 LNHDA and CDR2 SQIVND (reference sequence). The CDR3 reads CASSIGAGPITEAFF. The CDR3 DNA is TGTGCCAGTAGTATCGGCGCGGGCCCGATCACTGAAGCTTTCTTT.

The chain has TRBV2 and TRBJ2-2; a weak D match, TRBD2 (6 bases). The germline V and J ends were trimmed by 8 bases and 7 bases, with 14 bases remaining between them. Germline V gene sequence: CDR1 SNHLY, CDR2 FYNNEI. The CDR3 spans 13 residues. This chain's CDR3 is CASGTHGRGELFF. CDR3 bases: TGTGCCAGCGGGACTCACGGGCGCGGGGAGCTGTTTTTT.

This clonotype was seen repeatedly, ten times or more. This chain joins TRBV7-2 and TRBJ2-5, with unresolved D. The V gene's germline CDR1 is SGHTA and CDR2 FQGNSA. CDR3 length equals 16 residues. V was pared by 0 bases and J by 4 bases, with 15 bases between. The CDR3 bases are TGTGCCAGCAGCTTAGCGGAAGCAGGTAGTCCAGAGACCCAGTACTTC. Translation gives CASSLAEAGSPETQYF. Supplemented by reference TRBV7-2 and TRBJ2-5, the full variable domain reads GAGVSQSPSNKVTEKGKDVELRCDPISGHTALYWYRQSLGQGLEFLIYFQGNSAPDKSGLPSDRFSAERTGGSVSTLTIQRTQQEDSAVYLCASSLAEAGSPETQYFGPGTRLLVL.

This rearrangement joins TRBV4-1 to TRBJ2-1; no firm D call. The V gene lost 0 bases and the J gene lost 4 bases, with 7 bases spanning the gap. Germline lookup yields CDR1 MGHRA and CDR2 YSYEKL. This CDR3 comprises 14 residues. The CDR3 protein is CASSQDGRYNEQFF. The CDR3, as DNA: TGCGCCAGCAGCCAAGATGGACGGTACAATGAGCAGTTCTTC.

This clonotype has at least ten counts. This chain connects TRBV6-2 or TRBV6-3 to TRBJ2-2, with 10 bases identical to TRBD2. Germline trimming cut 0 bases from V and 2 bases from J; bases unmatched to any gene: 3. CDR3 length: 17 residues. Germline V lookup: CDR1 MNHEY, CDR2 SVGEGT. CDR3 sequence: CASSYSLAGANTGELFF. The CDR3 bases are TGTGCCAGCAGTTACTCCCTAGCGGGGGCTAACACCGGGGAGCTGTTTTTT.

V and J are TRBV10-3 and TRBJ1-3; 8 nucleotides align to TRBD1. This CDR3 is built from 14 residues. The ends lost 6 bases at V and 3 bases at J; junction bases unmatched: 4. The germline CDR1 and CDR2 sequences are ENHRY and SYGVKD. As DNA, the CDR3 is TGTGCCATCAGGGCGACAGGGGATGGAAACACCATATATTTT. Its translation is CAIRATGDGNTIYF.

A note on this clonotype: Just one base apart from a much larger clone, this may be a read error. The genes are TRBV7-8 and TRBJ2-7; no clear D. Germline CDR1 is SGHVS and CDR2 is FQNEAQ. The length of the CDR3 is 11 residues. In DNA form, the CDR3 reads TGTGTCAGCAGCCCTAACTACGAGCAGTACTTC. Protein sequence: CVSSPNYEQYF.

The rearrangement links TRBV4-1 to TRBJ1-1; D not certain. Germline V CDR1 and CDR2: MGHRA, YSYEKL. The CDR3 totals 15 residues. V was trimmed by 4 bases and J by 2 bases, leaving 14 bases between them. The CDR3 DNA sequence: TGCGCCAGCAGCCTCCCGGACGGGAGAAACACTGAAGCTTTCTTT. Its translation is CASSLPDGRNTEAFF.

This clonotype has at least ten counts. At one end the junction does not follow the germline gene, possibly because of a read error. This rearrangement joins TRBV7-9 to TRBJ2-7; TRBD1 aligns across 7 bases. The germline CDR1 and CDR2 sequences are SEHNR and FQNEAQ (reference sequence). The CDR3 runs 14 residues. Written as DNA, the CDR3 is TGTGCCAGCAGTTTAGGGGACAGCTCCTACGAGCAGTACTTC. Amino acid sequence: CASSLGDSSYEQYF.

This clonotype was picked up one time. J is TRBJ2-7 and V is TRBV27; perhaps TRBD2 as D (7 bases). V was cut by 0 bases and J by 3 bases, with 21 bases left in between. The V gene's germline CDR1 is MNHEY and CDR2 SMNVEV (reference sequence). The CDR3 runs to 18 residues. The CDR3 region is CASSLSGGQGLSLYEQYF. CDR3 sequence (DNA): TGTGCCAGCAGTTTATCGGGGGGGCAGGGCCTGTCTCTCTACGAGCAGTACTTC.

The V and J genes are TRBV7-9 and TRBJ1-2; possible D gene TRBD1, 5 bases. This CDR3 region has 14 residues. The V end was cut by 3 bases, the J end by 8 bases, with 16 bases between. CDR1 is SEHNR and CDR2 is FQNEAQ in the germline V gene (reference sequence). This CDR3 is CASSLSDGTGGYTF. DNA of the CDR3: TGTGCCAGCAGCTTGTCCGACGGGACGGGCGGCTACACCTTC.

This clonotype showed up just a few times. This chain connects TRBV7-3 to TRBJ2-7, with unresolved D. This CDR3 is 14 amino acids long. V lost 5 bases to trimming and J lost 2 bases, with 13 bases between them. The germline gives CDR1 SGHTA, CDR2 FQGTGA. For the CDR3, the DNA is TGTGCCAGCAGCCCCCGTTACAGCGCCTACGAGCAGTACTTC. Its protein is CASSPRYSAYEQYF.

A word on this clonotype: A much larger clone lies a single base off, so this may be a read error. This sequence joins TRBV7-6 and TRBJ2-7, with 9 bases aligning to TRBD2. Germline V gives CDR1 SGHVS, CDR2 FNYEAQ. The length of the CDR3 is 18 residues. Written as DNA, the CDR3 is TGTGCCAGCAGCTTATCACTAGGCGGGGGGGCAATCTCCAACGAGCAGTACTTC. This codes for CASSLSLGGGAISNEQYF.

V is TRBV7-9 and J is TRBJ2-7, with TRBD1 identical over 7 bases. Germline-derived CDR1 and CDR2 are SEHNR and FQNEAQ (reference sequence). The CDR3 has 13 amino acids. Trimming at V came to 5 bases and at J to 6 bases, leaving 7 bases not matched to a gene. CDR3 region: CASSPRTGIEQYF. CDR3 DNA sequence: TGTGCCAGCAGCCCTCGGACAGGAATCGAGCAGTACTTC.

The rearrangement uses TRBV7-9 and TRBJ2-6; tentatively, D is TRBD2 (6 bases). V lost 2 bases to trimming and J lost 0 bases, with 17 bases between them. The CDR3 has 19 residues. The germline V gene has CDR1 SEHNR and CDR2 FQNEAQ (reference sequence). The CDR3 loop is CASSLIRGYASSGANVLTF. As DNA, the CDR3 is TGTGCCAGCAGCTTAATTCGGGGGTATGCCTCCTCTGGGGCCAACGTCCTGACTTTC.

This clonotype was seen only a few times. The J gene is TRBJ1-1, the V gene TRBV7-9; tentatively, D is TRBD1 (6 bases). Germline V gives CDR1 SEHNR, CDR2 FQNEAQ (reference sequence). The V end lost 10 bases, the J end lost 4 bases, and 19 bases lay between the germline ends. This CDR3 has 14 residues. CDR3 sequence reads: CAILPGAAGTEAFF. The CDR3 bases are TGTGCCATCCTGCCAGGGGCCGCTGGCACTGAAGCTTTCTTT. The full variable domain, with the rest looked up from reference TRBV7-9 and TRBJ1-1, is DTGVSQNPRHKITKRGQNVTFRCDPISEHNRLYWYRQTLGQGPEFLTYFQNEAQLEKSRLLSDRFSAERPKGSFSTLEIQRTEQGDSAMYLCAILPGAAGTEAFFGQGTRLTVV.

J is TRBJ1-3 and V is TRBV10-3; D not certain. This CDR3 is built from 19 residues. The ends were cut back, 6 bases at V and 4 bases at J, with 28 bases in the middle. Germline CDR1 ENHRY, CDR2 SYGVKD. DNA of the CDR3: TGTGCCATCAGAACCATCCGCCTCTACAACGGCACACCGGGAAACACCATATATTTT. It yields the protein CAIRTIRLYNGTPGNTIYF.

With regard to this clonotype: With a much larger clone just one base away, this may be a read error. V gene TRBV7-2 combines with J gene TRBJ2-3; TRBD2 matches at 11 bases. The CDR3 consists of 17 residues. Germline V CDR1 and CDR2: SGHTA, FQGNSA. CDR3 loop: CVSSYGTSGPSTDTQYF. The CDR3 nucleotides are TGTGTCAGCAGCTACGGGACTAGCGGACCTAGCACAGATACGCAGTATTTT. The complete variable domain, with remaining parts taken from reference TRBV7-2 and TRBJ2-3, reads GAGVSQSPSNKVTEKGKDVELRCDPISGHTALYWYRQSLGQGLEFLIYFQGNSAPDKSGLPSDRFSAERTGGSVSTLTIQRTQQEDSAVYLCVSSYGTSGPSTDTQYFGPGTRLTVL.

This clonotype was observed a handful of times. The chain links TRBV7-8 to TRBJ2-1, with D unresolved. Trimming stripped 5 bases from V and 5 bases from J, with 4 bases between. This CDR3 is 11 amino acids long. The germline V gene encodes CDR1 SGHVS and CDR2 FQNEAQ. The CDR3 protein is CASSHHNEQFF. The CDR3 nucleotides are TGTGCCAGCAGCCACCACAATGAGCAGTTCTTC.

The chain recombines TRBV20-1 with TRBJ2-2; the match to TRBD2 covers 10 bases. This CDR3 contains 16 residues. Germline lookup yields CDR1 DFQATT and CDR2 SNEGSKA (reference sequence). With 1 base clipped from V and 3 bases from J, the junction kept 5 bases outside the gene matches. The CDR3 sequence is CSARAASGGYTGELFF. DNA for the CDR3: TGCAGTGCTAGAGCGGCTAGCGGGGGTTACACCGGGGAGCTGTTTTTT.

This chain joins TRBV7-9 and TRBJ2-7; TRBD1 matches 8 bases. The CDR3 runs to 14 residues. Germline CDR1 and CDR2: SEHNR and FQNEAQ (reference sequence). Germline trimming cut 7 bases from V and 4 bases from J; bases unmatched to any gene: 9. This CDR3 reads CASIPQGGGYEQYF. CDR3 sequence (DNA): TGTGCCAGCATCCCACAGGGGGGCGGTTACGAGCAGTACTTC.

This clonotype was detected ten times or more. This chain connects TRBV12-3 or TRBV12-4 to TRBJ1-4, with D unresolved. The CDR3 contains 11 residues. V dropped 7 bases and J dropped 5 bases, with 5 bases sitting between them. The chain's CDR3 is CASTLNEKLFF. The CDR3 nucleotides read TGTGCCAGCACCCTAAATGAAAAACTGTTTTTT.

Many counts were recorded for this clonotype. This chain links TRBV9 with TRBJ1-2; D is unresolved. The CDR3 sequence is 12 residues long. Germline loops: CDR1 SGDLS, CDR2 YYNGEE. V gave up 0 bases and J gave up 7 bases, with 7 bases separating them. CDR3 coding DNA: TGTGCCAGCAGCGTAGGTCTTGGTGGCTACACCTTC. Translated: CASSVGLGGYTF.

The genes are TRBV6-6 and TRBJ2-4; either TRBD1 or TRBD2 may fit D (5 bases each). The germline gives CDR1 MNHNY, CDR2 SVGAGI (reference sequence). V was shortened by 7 bases and J by 3 bases, with 16 bases between the two germline ends. The CDR3 is 15 amino acids. The CDR3 loop reads CASNPGGGGKNIQYF. CDR3 nucleotides: TGTGCCAGCAACCCGGGCGGTGGGGGCAAAAACATTCAGTACTTC.

This clonotype has a handful of counts. The CDR3 region has the DNA TGTGCCAGCAGCGCCTCCTCGGGTACCGGAGAGACCCAGTACTTC. This encodes CASSASSGTGETQYF. The rearrangement uses TRBV27 and TRBJ2-5; D remains unclear. Germline V gives CDR1 MNHEY, CDR2 SMNVEV (reference sequence). V was clipped by 6 bases and J by 4 bases, with 18 bases between them. The CDR3 has 15 amino acids.